Included here is one T cell receptor beta chain sequence, with context. V shed 2 bases and J 8 bases; nucleotides not matched to a gene: 3. CDR3 length equals 13 residues. Germline V lookup: CDR1 MNHEY, CDR2 SMNVEV (reference sequence). Time point in this sample: newly diagnosed GD, antithyroid drugs for less than 3 months. PBMCs provided the RNA from which the TCR library was made. TCR beta libraries were built with iRepertoire HTBI primers and Arm-PCR of CDR3 regions. MiXCR was run by TCRdb on the multiplex PCR reads, yielding one entry per CDR3 protein. The sample holds over 500,000 distinct CDR3 sequences, around 15% seen once. The record originates from a study of regulatory T cells in long-lasting Graves disease. The sample was also reused in another study, on T cells in Graves' hyperthyroidism and ophthalmopathy.

This TCR was recovered from a man younger than 35 with Graves disease. The sequencing used peripheral blood mononuclear cells (PBMCs), collected at new diagnosis, from a patient treated with antithyroid drugs. The rearrangement joins TRBV27 to TRBJ2-4; TRBD1 matches 7 bases. The CDR3 is CASSLRGTDIQYF. The CDR3 DNA reads as TGTGCCAGCAGTTTAAGGGGGACAGACATTCAGTACTTC.